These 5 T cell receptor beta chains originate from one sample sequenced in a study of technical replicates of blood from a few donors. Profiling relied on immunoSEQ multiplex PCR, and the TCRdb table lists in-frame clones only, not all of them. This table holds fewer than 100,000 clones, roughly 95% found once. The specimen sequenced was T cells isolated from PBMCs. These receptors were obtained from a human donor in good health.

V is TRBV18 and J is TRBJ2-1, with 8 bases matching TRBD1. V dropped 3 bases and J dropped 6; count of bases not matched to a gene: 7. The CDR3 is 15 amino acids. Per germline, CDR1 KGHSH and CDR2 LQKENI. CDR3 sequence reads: CASSPRQGAGNEQFF. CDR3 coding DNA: TGTGCCAGCTCACCTCGGCAGGGGGCAGGCAATGAGCAGTTCTTC.

This CDR3 reads CASSYGAGTGGFEQYF. The CDR3 DNA follows: TGTGCCAGCAGTTACGGGGCCGGGACAGGGGGATTCGAGCAGTACTTC. This sequence joins TRBV6-5 and TRBJ2-7; 11 nucleotides match TRBD1. This CDR3 spans 16 amino acids. Trimming at V came to 2 bases and at J to 6 bases, leaving 9 bases not matched to a gene. Germline-derived CDR1 and CDR2 are MNHEY and SVGAGI.

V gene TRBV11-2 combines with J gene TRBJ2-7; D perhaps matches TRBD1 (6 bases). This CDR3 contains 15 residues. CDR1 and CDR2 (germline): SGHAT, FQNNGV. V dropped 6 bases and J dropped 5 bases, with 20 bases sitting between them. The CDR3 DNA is TGTGCCAGCAGACTCGAAGGGACATATATAAACGAGCAGTACTTC. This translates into CASRLEGTYINEQYF.

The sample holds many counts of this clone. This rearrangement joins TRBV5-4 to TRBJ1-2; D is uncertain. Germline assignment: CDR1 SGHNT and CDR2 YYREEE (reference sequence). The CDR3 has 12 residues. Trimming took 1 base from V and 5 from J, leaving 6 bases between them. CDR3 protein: CASSLSEYGYTF. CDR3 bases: TGTGCCAGCAGCTTGTCGGAGTATGGCTACACCTTC.

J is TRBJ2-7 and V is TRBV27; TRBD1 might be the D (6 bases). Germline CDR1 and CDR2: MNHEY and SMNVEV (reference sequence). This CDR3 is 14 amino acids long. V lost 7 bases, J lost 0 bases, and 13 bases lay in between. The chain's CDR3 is CASKTGLNSYEQYF. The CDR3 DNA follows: TGTGCCAGCAAGACAGGCTTAAACTCCTACGAGCAGTACTTC.